These 17 T cell receptor beta chains originate from one sample sequenced in a study of blood T cell repertoires in COVID-19. Using immunoSEQ multiplex PCR, the repertoire was profiled, and TCRdb retains in-frame clones only, with some absent. Of about 300,000 clones listed, roughly 89% are singletons. Source material: peripheral blood. These receptors all come from a woman in her thirties with COVID-19, enrolled during active disease.

The V gene is TRBV10-2, the J gene TRBJ2-5; TRBD1 agrees at 11 bases. The CDR3 is made up of 15 amino acids. The J segment lost 5 bases and the V segment lost 6 bases, leaving 8 bases of the junction unmatched. Germline loops: CDR1 WSHSY, CDR2 SAAADI. The CDR3 DNA reads as TGCGCCAGCAGAGAACAGGGACAGGGGGACGAGACCCAGTACTTC. Protein product: CASREQGQGDETQYF.

The chain employs TRBV19 and TRBJ1-5; D is unresolved. The CDR3 contains 16 residues. V dropped 1 base and J dropped 4 bases, with 14 bases sitting between them. Germline values: CDR1 LNHDA, CDR2 SQIVND (reference sequence). DNA for the CDR3: TGTGCCAGTAGTATAGGACTGTTGGGGAGGAATCAGCCCCAGCATTTT. It is translated as CASSIGLLGRNQPQHF.

On this clone: Other nucleotide sequences in the sample specify the same CDR3. V and J are TRBV2 and TRBJ1-2; D is possibly TRBD1 (6 bases). The germline V gene has CDR1 SNHLY and CDR2 FYNNEI. V was clipped by 5 bases and J by 2 bases, with 9 bases between them. The CDR3 is made up of 13 amino acids. As DNA, the CDR3 is TGTGCCAGCAGTCGGCAGGGGAACTATGGCTACACCTTC. Translation gives CASSRQGNYGYTF. Supplemented by reference TRBV2 and TRBJ1-2, the full variable domain reads EPEVTQTPSHQVTQMGQEVILRCVPISNHLYFYWYRQILGQKVEFLVSFYNNEISEKSEIFDDQFSVERPDGSNFTLKIRSTKLEDSAMYFCASSRQGNYGYTFGSGTRLTVV.

The chain employs TRBV10-3 and TRBJ1-2, with a weak D call TRBD1 (6 bases). Trimming cost V 8 bases and J 8 bases, with 24 bases left between them. Germline V gene lookup returns CDR1 ENHRY and CDR2 SYGVKD. There are 15 residues in the CDR3. CDR3 protein: CAIGDRTVTKAGYTF. The CDR3 bases are TGTGCCATCGGGGATAGGACAGTCACCAAGGCGGGCTACACCTTC.

This clone was recorded a few times. The chain has TRBV24-1 and TRBJ1-2; possible D gene TRBD1, 6 bases. The germline CDR1 and CDR2 sequences are KGHDR and SFDVKD. The V end lost 11 bases, the J end lost 1 base, and 10 bases lay between the germline ends. CDR3 size: 12 residues. The chain's CDR3 is CAIEDSNYGYTF. The CDR3 region has the DNA TGTGCCATTGAGGACAGTAACTATGGCTACACCTTC.

J is TRBJ1-4 and V is TRBV29-1; 7 bases are shared with TRBD1. This CDR3 region has 13 residues. J was trimmed by 3 bases and V by 7 bases; bases with no gene match: 5. The V gene's germline CDR1 is SQVTM and CDR2 ANQGSEA. The CDR3 is CSARQGANEKLFF. CDR3 coding DNA: TGCAGCGCTAGACAGGGAGCTAATGAAAAACTGTTTTTT.

The chain is built from TRBV13 and TRBJ1-3; D gene ambiguous. V was cut by 1 base and J by 5 bases, with 12 bases left in between. Germline V lookup: CDR1 PRHDT, CDR2 FYEKMQ (reference sequence). The CDR3 extends over 15 amino acids. As DNA, the CDR3 is TGTGCCAGCAGCTTAGAGTCCGGGAGAAGAAACACCATATATTTT. Translated, it gives CASSLESGRRNTIYF.

This rearrangement joins TRBV15 to TRBJ2-7, with a weak D call TRBD1 (6 bases). Germline values: CDR1 LNHNV, CDR2 YYDKDF (reference sequence). This CDR3 has 16 residues. V gave up 0 bases and J gave up 0 bases, with 12 bases separating them. The chain's CDR3 is CATSRDPGQASYEQYF. The CDR3 DNA follows: TGTGCCACCAGCAGAGATCCGGGACAAGCCTCCTACGAGCAGTACTTC.

The chain uses TRBV27 and TRBJ1-2, with a tentative D call TRBD1 (5 bases). Germline V gene lookup returns CDR1 MNHEY and CDR2 SMNVEV (reference sequence). Trimming pared 5 bases from V and 5 bases from J, leaving 18 bases between. The CDR3 runs to 15 residues. The CDR3 loop is CASSLGARTPYGYTF. CDR3 DNA: TGTGCCAGCAGTCTAGGGGCGAGGACACCATATGGCTACACCTTC.

This clone was picked up one time. The genes are TRBV4-3 and TRBJ2-7, with 8 bases aligning to TRBD2. The junction had 7 bases not matched to a gene; V was cut back by 9 bases and J by 0 bases. The CDR3 has 14 residues. The germline V gene encodes CDR1 LGHNA and CDR2 YSLEER. CDR3 DNA: TGCGCCAGTTTAGGCGGGGGGCCCTCCTACGAGCAGTACTTC. It yields the protein CASLGGGPSYEQYF.

The chain links TRBV29-1 to TRBJ1-5, with TRBD1 matching 8 bases. Germline CDR1 SQVTM, CDR2 ANQGSEA. Trimming removed 4 bases from V and 5 bases from J; junction bases left unmatched: 4. The CDR3 totals 13 residues. CDR3 amino acids: CSVGTGLDQPQHF. The DNA of the CDR3 is TGCAGCGTTGGGACAGGGTTGGATCAGCCCCAGCATTTT.

This clone is a singleton in its sample. V and J are TRBV5-4 and TRBJ2-3; D is possibly TRBD2 (5 bases). Germline lookup yields CDR1 SGHNT and CDR2 YYREEE (reference sequence). Trimming shortened V by 6 bases and J by 2 bases, and 16 bases separated the two germline ends. The length of the CDR3 is 15 residues. CDR3: CASNPGRAPTDTQYF. The DNA for the CDR3 is TGTGCCAGCAACCCGGGAAGGGCCCCCACAGATACGCAGTATTTT.

J is TRBJ1-1 and V is TRBV11-2, with 7 bases that match TRBD1. The trim removed 2 bases at V and 6 bases at J, leaving 9 bases unmatched. CDR3 length: 15 amino acids. From germline, CDR1 is SGHAT and CDR2 FQNNGV. The CDR3 loop reads CASSLNGGRGAEAFF. CDR3 coding DNA: TGTGCCAGCAGCTTAAACGGGGGCAGGGGGGCTGAAGCTTTCTTT.

This clone was picked up a small number of times. The chain is built from TRBV19 and TRBJ1-5, with D maybe TRBD1 (6 bases). Germline V gene lookup returns CDR1 LNHDA and CDR2 SQIVND (reference sequence). The CDR3 contains 13 residues. Trimming removed 7 bases at V and 5 bases at J, with 12 bases between. The CDR3 protein is CASTTGSDQPQHF. The CDR3 coding sequence is TGTGCCAGTACCACAGGGTCGGATCAGCCCCAGCATTTT.

This clone occurred once. The chain couples TRBV6-5 to TRBJ1-3, with 9 bases that match TRBD1. V trimming: 5 bases; J trimming: 4 bases; junction bases outside the gene matches: 6. This CDR3 is 15 amino acids long. In germline, CDR1 is MNHEY, CDR2 SVGAGI. The CDR3 coding sequence is TGTGCCAGCAGTCGGGCCGGGACAGGGGGAAACACCATATATTTT. Translation: CASSRAGTGGNTIYF.

This chain connects TRBV7-2 to TRBJ1-1; TRBD1 is a possible D gene (5 bases). V was clipped by 3 bases and J by 5 bases, with 10 bases between them. CDR1 and CDR2 from the germline V gene are SGHTA and FQGNSA. This CDR3 contains 13 residues. The DNA of the CDR3 is TGTGCCAGCAGCTTGCGGGGGGGGACTGAAGCTTTCTTT. It encodes CASSLRGGTEAFF.

The chain has TRBV6-5 and TRBJ2-5, with D possibly TRBD2 on 7 matching bases. In germline, CDR1 is MNHEY, CDR2 SVGAGI. Trimming took off 2 bases at V and 5 bases at J, with 18 bases between the two ends. This CDR3 is 16 amino acids long. CDR3 coding DNA: TGTGCCAGCAGTTACGTCCGGGGGGCCGGCTCGGAGACCCAGTACTTC. Encoded protein: CASSYVRGAGSETQYF.